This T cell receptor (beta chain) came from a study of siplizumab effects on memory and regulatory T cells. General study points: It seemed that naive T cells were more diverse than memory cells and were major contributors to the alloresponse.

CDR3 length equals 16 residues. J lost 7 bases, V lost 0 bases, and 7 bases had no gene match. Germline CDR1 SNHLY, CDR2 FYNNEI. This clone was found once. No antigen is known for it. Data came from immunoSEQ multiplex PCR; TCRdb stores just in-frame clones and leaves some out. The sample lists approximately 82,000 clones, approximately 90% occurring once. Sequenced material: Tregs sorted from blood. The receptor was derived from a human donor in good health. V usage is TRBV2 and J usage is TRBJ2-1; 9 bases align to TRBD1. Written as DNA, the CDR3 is TGTGCCAGCAGTGAAGCGAGGGGACAGGGATCGAATGAGCAGTTCTTC. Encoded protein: CASSEARGQGSNEQFF. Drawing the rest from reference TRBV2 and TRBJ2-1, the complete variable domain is EPEVTQTPSHQVTQMGQEVILRCVPISNHLYFYWYRQILGQKVEFLVSFYNNEISEKSEIFDDQFSVERPDGSNFTLKIRSTKLEDSAMYFCASSEARGQGSNEQFFGPGTRLTVL.